The T cell receptor beta chain described here comes from a study of technical replicates of blood from several donors. This CDR3 is 15 amino acids long. CDR1 is MDHEN and CDR2 is SYDVKM in the germline V gene. With V trimmed by 6 bases and J by 6 bases, 11 bases remained unmatched. Clones were read by immunoSEQ multiplex PCR, and TCRdb kept only the in-frame ones, dropping some. The repertoire holds 65,000 to 90,000 clones, around nine tenths seen once, with 0.2% to 0.25% in the top ten. The material sequenced was T cells isolated from PBMCs. The chain joins TRBV28 to TRBJ2-1; 7 positions match TRBD1. The TCR originated in a human donor in good health. The CDR3 DNA is TGTGCCAGCAGCCGAACAGGGGATAAAGGCAATGAGCAGTTCTTC. Protein product: CASSRTGDKGNEQFF.